The sequence of this T cell receptor (beta chain) was determined in a study of shared clonotypes between healthy human individuals. Overall study: Donor ages ranged 18 to 49 years: a couple of women, a few men.

Naive CD8 cells lacked CD45RO, underwent positive selection for CCR7 and left out terminally differentiated effector memory CD45RA+ cells. In this sample, this clone turned up once. Germline is not matched at one junction end, which may reflect a read error. Assay runs were performed at deep level. Assay used: immunoSEQ multiplex PCR; TCRdb lists only in-frame clones, some missing. The table has about 2.1 million clones, around 93% seen once. The sequenced material came from naive CD8+ T cells from PBMCs. This clonotype originated in a man aged 18 to 29 in good health. Some clones in this sample may be carry-over from other donors' samples.

This CDR3 is CASSIDRGTEAFF. The CDR3 region has the DNA TGTGCCAGCAGCATAGACAGGGGAACTGAAGCTTTCTTT. This chain links TRBV11-2 with TRBJ1-1, with 8 bases that match TRBD1. Germline lookup yields CDR1 SGHAT and CDR2 FQNNGV. The CDR3 totals 13 residues.